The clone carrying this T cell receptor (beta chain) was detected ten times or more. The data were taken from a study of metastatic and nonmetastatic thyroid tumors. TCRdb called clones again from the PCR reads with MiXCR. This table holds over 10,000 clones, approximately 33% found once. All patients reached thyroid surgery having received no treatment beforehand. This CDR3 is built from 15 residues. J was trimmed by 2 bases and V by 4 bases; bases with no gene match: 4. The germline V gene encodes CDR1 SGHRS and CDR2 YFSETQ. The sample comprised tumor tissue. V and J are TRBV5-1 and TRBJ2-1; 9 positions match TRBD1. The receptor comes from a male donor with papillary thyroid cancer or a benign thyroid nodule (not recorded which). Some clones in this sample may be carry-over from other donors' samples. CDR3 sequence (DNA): TGCGCCAGCAGCGGTTGGACAGGGGCCTACAATGAGCAGTTCTTC. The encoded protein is CASSGWTGAYNEQFF.